Each of the 20 T cell receptor beta chains below was sequenced from the same sample in a study of shared clonotypes between healthy human individuals. TCRdb keeps only in-frame clones here, not all; method: immunoSEQ multiplex PCR. Here the sample spans roughly 510,000 clones, roughly 79% being singletons. Sequencing was carried out using PBMCs. Receptor source: a middle-aged woman in good health. Some clones in this sample may be carry-over from other donors' samples.

This chain joins TRBV18 and TRBJ1-5; D unclear. V lost 4 bases to trimming and J lost 0 bases, with 10 bases between them. There are 15 residues in the CDR3. The germline V gene has CDR1 KGHSH and CDR2 LQKENI. The CDR3 loop is CASSRDRNSNQPQHF. DNA for the CDR3: TGTGCCAGCTCACGCGACCGTAATAGCAATCAGCCCCAGCATTTT.

The chain uses TRBV18 and TRBJ2-5; the D gene could be TRBD1 or TRBD2 (6 bases each). Looked up from germline, CDR1 is KGHSH and CDR2 is LQKENI. The length of the CDR3 is 14 residues. V was shortened by 7 bases and J by 7 bases, with 19 bases between the two germline ends. CDR3 sequence: CASCHQRGAGTQYF. CDR3 coding DNA: TGTGCCAGCTGCCATCAAAGGGGGGCCGGGACCCAGTACTTC.

The chain recombines TRBV6-5 with TRBJ1-5; 8 positions agree with TRBD1. Germline-derived CDR1 and CDR2 are MNHEY and SVGAGI. V lost 0 bases, J lost 9 bases, and 4 bases stayed unmatched. The CDR3 length is 14 residues. The DNA for the CDR3 is TGTGCCAGCAGTTACTCGGGGACAGGCATGCCCCAGCATTTT. This gives the protein CASSYSGTGMPQHF.

About this clone itself: A read error may be the cause here, since a much bigger clone is one base away. The same CDR3 also results from other DNA sequences found in this sample. The chain is built from TRBV4-2 and TRBJ1-4; D not certain. The CDR3 loop spans 12 amino acids. Deletions cut 0 bases from V and 8 bases from J, with 4 bases between. Germline V gene lookup returns CDR1 LGHNA and CDR2 YNFKEQ. CDR3 in amino acids: CASSQDGEKLFF. The DNA of the CDR3 is TGTGCCAGCAGCCAAGACGGGGAAAAACTGTTTTTT.

This clone was counted many times. One end of the junction fails to match germline, which may point to a read error. At the DNA level, this CDR3 is encoded by other sequences in the same sample as well. The chain recombines TRBV13 with TRBJ2-5; perhaps TRBD1 as D (6 bases). Germline V CDR1 and CDR2: PRHDT, FYEKMQ (reference sequence). The CDR3 has 14 amino acids. The CDR3 loop reads CASSVGYATGTQYF. The CDR3 nucleotides are TGTGCCAGCAGCGTAGGCTACGCGACAGGGACCCAGTACTTC.

This clone has just a few counts. The chain recombines TRBV29-1 with TRBJ2-1, with 8 bases matching TRBD2. CDR3 length: 14 amino acids. From germline, CDR1 is SQVTM and CDR2 ANQGSEA. Trimming at V came to 6 bases and at J to 7 bases, leaving 11 bases not matched to a gene. The CDR3 nucleotides are TGCAGCGTCCCCTCGGCGGGAGGAATAAATGAGCAGTTCTTC. It specifies CSVPSAGGINEQFF.

The rearrangement links TRBV19 to TRBJ2-3; 10 bases match TRBD1. CDR1 and CDR2 (germline): LNHDA, SQIVND (reference sequence). CDR3 length: 14 residues. Trimming removed 6 bases from V and 8 bases from J; junction bases left unmatched: 8. The chain's CDR3 is CASRGGTGVGTQYF. CDR3 coding DNA: TGTGCCAGTAGAGGAGGGACAGGGGTTGGTACGCAGTATTTT.

The sample holds a few counts of this clone. This chain connects TRBV5-6 to TRBJ2-5; D possibly corresponds to TRBD2 (6 bases). The CDR3 is 16 amino acids. In germline, CDR1 is SGHDT, CDR2 YYEEEE. Trimming cost V 4 bases and J 5 bases, with 21 bases left between them. CDR3: CASSLGWSGGAETQYF. DNA of the CDR3: TGTGCCAGCAGCCTGGGTTGGAGCGGAGGGGCGGAGACCCAGTACTTC.

This clone appeared many times. The chain employs TRBV5-1 and TRBJ2-1, with D unclear. This CDR3 spans 13 amino acids. V dropped 0 bases and J dropped 6 bases, with 7 bases sitting between them. Germline loops: CDR1 SGHRS, CDR2 YFSETQ. CDR3 coding DNA: TGCGCCAGCAGCTTGGTCGGAGTCAATGAGCAGTTCTTC. Its protein product is CASSLVGVNEQFF.

This sequence joins TRBV7-9 and TRBJ1-2, with unresolved D. The CDR3 has 14 residues. CDR1 SEHNR and CDR2 FQNEAQ come from the germline V gene (reference sequence). V gave up 2 bases and J gave up 2 bases, with 9 bases separating them. For the CDR3, the DNA is TGTGCCAGCAGCTTATCTGACGAAAACTATGGCTACACCTTC. It is translated as CASSLSDENYGYTF.

The rearrangement uses TRBV5-1 and TRBJ2-5, with TRBD1 matching over 10 bases. Germline CDR1 and CDR2: SGHRS and YFSETQ. The CDR3 contains 15 residues. V was pared by 0 bases and J by 4 bases, with 3 bases of the junction left unmatched. Here the CDR3 DNA reads TGCGCCAGCAGCTTGGTTTGGGACAGGGGAGAGACCCAGTACTTC. Translated: CASSLVWDRGETQYF.

The chain couples TRBV27 to TRBJ2-1, with D perhaps assigned TRBD1 or TRBD2 (5 bases each). Germline CDR1 is MNHEY and CDR2 is SMNVEV (reference sequence). V gave up 6 bases and J gave up 4 bases, with 16 bases separating them. This CDR3 contains 15 residues. The CDR3 spells CASRLGRGAYNEQFF. The DNA of the CDR3 is TGTGCCAGCAGGTTAGGTAGGGGAGCGTACAATGAGCAGTTCTTC.

This clone was detected many times. This sample also contains other DNA sequences that code for the same CDR3. The CDR3 DNA reads TGTGCCAGCAGCTTAGACAGGACTAGCGTGTTTGTAGATGAGCAGTTCTTC. Its protein is CASSLDRTSVFVDEQFF. The genes are TRBV11-2 and TRBJ2-1, with TRBD2 matching 9 bases. This CDR3 contains 17 residues. The J segment lost 8 bases and the V segment lost 0 bases, leaving 11 bases of the junction unmatched. Germline CDR1 is SGHAT and CDR2 is FQNNGV.

The chain is built from TRBV7-9 and TRBJ1-1; 10 positions agree with TRBD1. The CDR3 totals 12 residues. V was pared by 1 base and J by 11 bases, with 1 base of the junction left unmatched. Looked up from germline, CDR1 is SEHNR and CDR2 is FQNEAQ (reference sequence). CDR3 nucleotide sequence: TGTGCCAGCAGCTTAGGACAGGGGGCGGCTTTCTTT. This translates into CASSLGQGAAFF.

The V gene is TRBV18, the J gene TRBJ1-3; D may be TRBD1 (5 bases). Germline V gene sequence: CDR1 KGHSH, CDR2 LQKENI. The germline V and J ends were trimmed by 6 bases and 0 bases, with 15 bases remaining between them. The CDR3 contains 16 residues. The CDR3 DNA follows: TGTGCCAGCTCGCTTAGCAGACAGCTCTCTGGAAACACCATATATTTT. Translation: CASSLSRQLSGNTIYF.

The chain joins TRBV7-9 to TRBJ2-2; perhaps TRBD2 as D (6 bases). Per germline, CDR1 SEHNR and CDR2 FQNEAQ (reference sequence). The V and J ends lost 5 bases and 4 bases respectively, with 14 bases between them. CDR3 length: 15 residues. The CDR3 protein is CASSPVSGSTGELFF. DNA for the CDR3: TGTGCCAGCAGCCCCGTCAGCGGGTCCACCGGGGAGCTGTTTTTT.

The chain employs TRBV19 and TRBJ2-1; the match to TRBD2 covers 11 bases. Germline values: CDR1 LNHDA, CDR2 SQIVND (reference sequence). CDR3 length equals 16 residues. V shed 5 bases and J 4 bases; nucleotides not matched to a gene: 7. The CDR3 DNA is TGTGCCAGTAGTGCACTAGCGGGAGACAGGTACAATGAGCAGTTCTTC. This translates into CASSALAGDRYNEQFF.

The chain links TRBV7-3 to TRBJ2-2; 10 bases agree with TRBD2. The CDR3 totals 15 residues. V shed 0 bases, J shed 6 bases, and the junction held 1 base outside the gene matches. CDR1 is SGHTA, CDR2 FQGTGA, per germline. The chain's CDR3 is CASSLTGLASGELFF. The CDR3 nucleotides read TGTGCCAGCAGCTTAACGGGACTAGCGTCCGGGGAGCTGTTTTTT.

This chain uses TRBV27 with TRBJ2-7, with TRBD2 identical over 11 bases. The trim removed 5 bases at V and 4 bases at J, leaving 7 bases unmatched. This CDR3 has 15 amino acids. CDR1 MNHEY and CDR2 SMNVEV come from the germline V gene (reference sequence). CDR3 sequence reads: CASSPGTSGEYEQYF. The CDR3 DNA reads TGTGCCAGCAGTCCCGGGACTAGCGGAGAATACGAGCAGTACTTC.

The rearrangement uses TRBV5-1 and TRBJ2-1, with D possibly matching TRBD2 (5 bases). CDR1 SGHRS and CDR2 YFSETQ come from the germline V gene. The CDR3 totals 16 residues. Trimming cost V 7 bases and J 9 bases, with 26 bases left between them. This CDR3 reads CASFAGLSSGLGEQFF. The DNA of the CDR3 is TGCGCCAGCTTCGCCGGACTTTCCTCGGGATTGGGTGAGCAGTTCTTC.